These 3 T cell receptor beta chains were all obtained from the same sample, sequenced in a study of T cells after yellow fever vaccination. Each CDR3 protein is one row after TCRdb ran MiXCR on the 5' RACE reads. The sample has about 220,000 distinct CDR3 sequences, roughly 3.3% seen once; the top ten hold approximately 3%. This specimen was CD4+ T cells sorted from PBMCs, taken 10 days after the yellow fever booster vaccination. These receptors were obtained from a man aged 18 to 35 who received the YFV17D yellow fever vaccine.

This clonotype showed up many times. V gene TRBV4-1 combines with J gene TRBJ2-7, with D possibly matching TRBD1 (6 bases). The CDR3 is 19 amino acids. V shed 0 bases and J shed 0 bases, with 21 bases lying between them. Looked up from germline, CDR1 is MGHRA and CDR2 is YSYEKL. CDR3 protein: CASSQDLKAARTVSYEQYF. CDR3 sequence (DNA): TGCGCCAGCAGCCAAGACTTGAAGGCGGCAAGGACAGTCTCCTACGAGCAGTACTTC.

CDR3: CASSLLGSLTTGTIYF. The DNA of the CDR3 is TGTGCCAGCAGCTTATTGGGCAGCCTCACCACGGGCACCATATATTTT. The chain employs TRBV13 and TRBJ1-3, with D hard to call. CDR3 size: 16 residues. Trimming stripped 2 bases from V and 9 bases from J, with 20 bases between. CDR1 and CDR2 (germline): PRHDT, FYEKMQ (reference sequence).

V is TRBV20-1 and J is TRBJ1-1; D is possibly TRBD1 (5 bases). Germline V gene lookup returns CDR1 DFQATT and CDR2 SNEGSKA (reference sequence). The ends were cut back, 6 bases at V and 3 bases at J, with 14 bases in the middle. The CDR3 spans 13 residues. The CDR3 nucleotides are TGCAGTGCGCCGGACATATCGGACACTGAAGCTTTCTTT. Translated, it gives CSAPDISDTEAFF.